These 21 T cell receptor beta chains originate from one sample sequenced in a study of T cells in Graves' hyperthyroidism and ophthalmopathy. RNA transcripts were the template for amplifying TCR beta CDR3 regions. When the TCR CDR3 underwent first-round RT-PCR, the HTBI primer set was used. Each CDR3 protein gets one entry after TCRdb re-called the multiplex PCR reads with MiXCR. Of approximately 400,000 distinct CDR3 sequences in the sample, less than 20% were seen once. Sequenced material: blood. The source of these receptors is a man aged 18 to 29 with Graves' ophthalmopathy.

The table lists this clonotype with a few counts. This sequence joins TRBV12-3 or TRBV12-4 and TRBJ1-3; D is ambiguous. The V end lost 3 bases, the J end lost 3 bases, and 12 bases lay between the germline ends. This CDR3 comprises 15 residues. The CDR3 DNA sequence: TGTGCCAGCAGTTTTCCCACTGAGATTGGAAACACCATATATTTT. Residues: CASSFPTEIGNTIYF.

A word on this clonotype: At one of its ends the junction is not consistent with the germline gene, which may arise from a read error. The chain joins TRBV5-1 to TRBJ1-1; no definite D call. This CDR3 has 16 residues. CDR1 and CDR2 from the germline V gene are SGHRS and YFSETQ. The DNA of the CDR3 is TGCGCCAGCAGCTTGGCCGGTGGGGAGCTGAACACTGAAACTTTCTTT. It specifies CASSLAGGELNTETFF.

In this sample, this clonotype turned up many times. The rearrangement links TRBV6-1 to TRBJ1-1; unclear D gene. The V end was cut by 8 bases, the J end by 3 bases, with 22 bases between. Germline loops: CDR1 MNHNS, CDR2 SASEGT. The CDR3 has 16 amino acids. Here the CDR3 reads CASRNGLHELYTEAFF. CDR3 in DNA: TGTGCCAGCCGGAACGGGCTTCACGAACTCTACACTGAAGCTTTCTTT.

This clonotype was recorded many times. The chain recombines TRBV20-1 with TRBJ1-2; D remains unclear. The CDR3 sequence is 14 residues long. Per germline, CDR1 DFQATT and CDR2 SNEGSKA (reference sequence). Between the trimmed V and J ends, which lost 0 bases and 4 bases, there was a span of 12 bases. CDR3 DNA sequence: TGCAGTGCTAGAGATCGCCAGATCCTCTATGGCTACACCTTC. Protein: CSARDRQILYGYTF.

V is TRBV5-1 and J is TRBJ2-7; D possibly corresponds to TRBD1 (5 bases). Germline V lookup: CDR1 SGHRS, CDR2 YFSETQ. Trimming left V 4 bases short and J 0 bases short, with 20 bases between. The CDR3 is 17 amino acids. The CDR3 reads CASSPGEGHLTSYEQYF. CDR3 DNA sequence: TGCGCCAGCAGCCCTGGAGAAGGACACTTAACCTCCTACGAGCAGTACTTC.

This clonotype was recorded at least ten times. The chain couples TRBV27 to TRBJ1-1, with D possibly matching TRBD1 (5 bases). Germline V gene sequence: CDR1 MNHEY, CDR2 SMNVEV (reference sequence). V shed 5 bases and J shed 1 base, with 11 bases lying between them. This CDR3 region has 14 residues. The CDR3 reads CASSPLTANTEAFF. The CDR3 nucleotides read TGTGCCAGCAGTCCCCTGACAGCGAACACTGAAGCTTTCTTT.

The chain recombines TRBV6-1 with TRBJ2-7; 7 bases are shared with TRBD2. The J segment lost 1 base and the V segment lost 6 bases, leaving 18 bases of the junction unmatched. CDR3 length: 18 residues. CDR1 is MNHNS, CDR2 SASEGT, per germline. CDR3 DNA: TGTGCCAGCAGCTTGGATAGGGGAGGGAGGCAACTTTCCTACGAGCAGTACTTC. It is translated as CASSLDRGGRQLSYEQYF.

This clonotype was seen a few times. A much larger clone lies one base from this, so it may be a read error. The chain joins TRBV6-9 to TRBJ1-1; tentative D call: TRBD1 (5 bases). Germline assignment: CDR1 MNHGY and CDR2 SVAAGI. This CDR3 comprises 14 residues. The V and J ends lost 8 bases and 1 base respectively, with 14 bases between them. CDR3 loop: CASGSPGPNTEAFF. CDR3 DNA: TGTGCCAGCGGTTCGCCGGGACCGAACACTGAAGCTTTCTTT.

In this sample, this clonotype turned up many times. The CDR3 here is CASSHQPGQGSYEQYF. CDR3 nucleotides: TGTGCCAGCAGCCACCAACCGGGACAGGGTTCCTACGAGCAGTACTTC. The V gene is TRBV5-5, the J gene TRBJ2-7; TRBD1 matches at 9 bases. The junction had 9 bases not matched to a gene; V was cut back by 4 bases and J by 1 base. Per germline, CDR1 SGHKS and CDR2 YYEKEE (reference sequence). This CDR3 region has 16 residues.

Only a few counts were recorded for this clonotype. The chain carries TRBV15 and TRBJ1-6; D uncertain. In germline, CDR1 is LNHNV, CDR2 YYDKDF (reference sequence). Trimming removed 4 bases at V and 9 bases at J, with 16 bases between. The CDR3 spans 15 residues. The CDR3 is CATSKTILNGSPLHF. The DNA for the CDR3 is TGTGCCACCAGCAAAACAATCCTTAATGGTTCACCCCTCCACTTT.

In this sample, this clonotype turned up many times. This chain uses TRBV12-3 or TRBV12-4 with TRBJ1-1; no reliable D call. Trimming cost V 3 bases and J 4 bases, with 12 bases left between them. The CDR3 length is 14 residues. The CDR3 region is CASSFFPGPTEAFF. The CDR3 DNA reads as TGTGCCAGCAGTTTTTTCCCGGGTCCCACTGAAGCTTTCTTT.

This clonotype came up a few times. The rearrangement joins TRBV5-6 to TRBJ1-1, with D hard to call. Per the germline V gene, CDR1 is SGHDT and CDR2 is YYEEEE. Trimming left V 4 bases short and J 3 bases short, with 10 bases between. The CDR3 contains 13 residues. In DNA form, the CDR3 reads TGTGCCAGCAGCACCGACTGGGACACTGAAGCTTTCTTT. Translating it yields CASSTDWDTEAFF.

This clonotype came up many times. The rearrangement joins TRBV6-1 to TRBJ2-7; 15 bases align to TRBD2. Germline V lookup: CDR1 MNHNS, CDR2 SASEGT. The junction had 7 bases not matched to a gene; V was cut back by 6 bases and J by 1 base. The CDR3 runs 17 residues. CDR3 bases: TGTGCCAGCAGCTGGACTAGCGGGGGGGCGGATTCCTACGAGCAGTACTTC. It encodes CASSWTSGGADSYEQYF.

The table lists this clonotype with a few counts. The genes are TRBV10-2 and TRBJ2-3; 8 bases agree with TRBD2. Trimming at V came to 7 bases and at J to 5 bases, leaving 8 bases not matched to a gene. The CDR3 spans 14 residues. Germline CDR1 and CDR2: WSHSY and SAAADI. CDR3 DNA sequence: TGCGCCAGCAAAACGGGGGGGCCCGAAGATACGCAGTATTTT. Translation: CASKTGGPEDTQYF.

This clonotype occurred a few times. The V gene is TRBV18, the J gene TRBJ2-5; no definite D call. With 4 bases removed from V and 2 bases from J, the gap between germline ends came to 8 bases. CDR3 size: 13 residues. Germline-derived CDR1 and CDR2 are KGHSH and LQKENI. The CDR3 sequence is CASSQTRQETQYF. For the CDR3, the DNA is TGTGCCAGCTCACAGACCAGGCAAGAGACCCAGTACTTC.

This clonotype was detected a few times. V usage is TRBV6-1 and J usage is TRBJ2-1, with 13 bases lining up with TRBD2. V shed 5 bases and J 5 bases; nucleotides not matched to a gene: 3. Germline lookup yields CDR1 MNHNS and CDR2 SASEGT. The CDR3 spans 15 residues. The CDR3 DNA is TGTGCCAGCAGTTGGACTAGCGGGGGCCACAATGAGCAGTTCTTC. This sequence encodes CASSWTSGGHNEQFF.

This clonotype has just a few counts. The chain carries TRBV6-1 and TRBJ1-3; perhaps TRBD1 as D (5 bases). V was clipped by 5 bases and J by 0 bases, with 11 bases between them. This CDR3 contains 15 residues. Germline CDR1 is MNHNS and CDR2 is SASEGT. The CDR3 DNA follows: TGTGCCAGCAGTTTTGGGGGATTCTCTGGAAACACCATATATTTT. It translates to CASSFGGFSGNTIYF.

Many counts were recorded for this clonotype. V gene TRBV20-1 combines with J gene TRBJ1-5, with D tentatively TRBD1 (6 bases). V was shortened by 5 bases and J by 1 base, with 15 bases between the two germline ends. The CDR3 sequence is 15 residues long. The germline V gene has CDR1 DFQATT and CDR2 SNEGSKA (reference sequence). The CDR3 region is CSARGGGGSNQPQHF. The CDR3 DNA sequence: TGCAGTGCTCGTGGGGGCGGGGGAAGCAATCAGCCCCAGCATTTT.

This clonotype was recorded at least ten times. The J gene is TRBJ2-7, the V gene TRBV6-5, with D perhaps matching TRBD1 (6 bases). The germline V gene encodes CDR1 MNHEY and CDR2 SVGAGI. The V gene lost 0 bases and the J gene lost 2 bases, with 8 bases spanning the gap. The CDR3 extends over 14 amino acids. CDR3 residues: CASSYSGGTYEQYF. The CDR3 DNA is TGTGCCAGCAGTTACTCTGGGGGCACCTACGAGCAGTACTTC.

This clonotype has a count of ten or more. This rearrangement joins TRBV3-1 to TRBJ1-4; D ambiguous. This CDR3 region has 13 residues. Germline CDR1 reads LGHDT; CDR2 reads YNNKEL (reference sequence). CDR3 amino acids: CASRNPTNEKLFF. The CDR3 bases are TGTGCATCGAGAAACCCAACTAATGAAAAACTGTTTTTT.

Remarks on this clonotype: At one end the junction does not follow the germline gene, possibly because of a read error. The chain employs TRBV27 and TRBJ1-1; a weak D match, TRBD1 (5 bases). The CDR3 has 13 amino acids. CDR1 MNHEY and CDR2 SMNVEV come from the germline V gene (reference sequence). This CDR3 reads CASSYNRNTEALF. The CDR3 bases are TGTGCCAGCAGTTATAACAGGAACACTGAAGCTCTCTTT.